Below, one T cell receptor (beta chain) is given with its context. Its antigen is currently unknown. This entry is derived from a study of a mutant IDH1 vaccine in newly diagnosed glioma. Across the study: Averaging roughly 40 years of age, treated patients were approximately 62% male and 37.5% female.

Here immunoSEQ multiplex PCR was the method, and the copy in TCRdb shows in-frame clones only, minus some. This table has tens of thousands of clones, roughly 90% appearing once. Deletions cut 3 bases from V and 7 bases from J, with 4 bases between. The CDR3 runs 11 residues. CDR1 KGHSH and CDR2 LQKENI come from the germline V gene. Stated time point: week 47, end of study. In every dose of vaccine, 300 ug of mutant IDH1 20-mer peptide was given alongside topical imiquimod. Sequenced here: PBMCs, sampled from a glioma patient whose treatment included an IDH1 peptide vaccine. The receptor was derived from a woman in her forties or fifties with glioma. The chain has TRBV18 and TRBJ1-5; D unresolved. As DNA, the CDR3 is TGTGCCAGCTCACCCTCCCAGCCCCAGCATTTT. It encodes CASSPSQPQHF.